One sample yielded the 9 T cell receptor beta chains listed below, sequenced in a study of T cell clonality in common variable immunodeficiency. Overall study results and limits: Common variable immunodeficiency TCR beta sequences reportedly had fewer deletions and N-nucleotide insertions.

Profiled with immunoSEQ multiplex PCR; TCRdb holds only in-frame clones, not every one. This table holds roughly 9,900 clones with no singletons; the top ten claim roughly 6.2%. Their recognized antigens are unknown. The sequenced material came from peripheral blood mononuclear cells. Receptor source: a human donor with common variable immunodeficiency.

The CDR3 DNA, read in part, is TGTGCCAGCAGCTTAGCACGGGGGGGCGTAGAGACC. It encodes CASSLARGGVET. The full CDR3 sequence reads CASSLARGGVETQYF. This sequence joins TRBV7-9 and TRBJ2-5; 8 bases match TRBD2. The CDR3 end is not reached by the read, which stops 3 residues before it; the germline J gene fills it in. The junction had 4 bases not matched to a gene; V was cut back by 0 bases and J by 4 bases. The CDR3 sequence is 15 residues long. Germline-derived CDR1 and CDR2 are SEHNR and FQNEAQ (reference sequence).

This clone was seen a handful of times. The CDR3 end falls 3 residues outside the read, so it is completed with the germline J gene. This rearrangement joins TRBV18 to TRBJ1-1; unclear D gene. Per germline, CDR1 KGHSH and CDR2 LQKENI. The CDR3 is 15 amino acids. Trimming took 3 bases from V and 4 from J, leaving 15 bases between them. CDR3 loop: CASSPSKGFGTEAFF. Incomplete CDR3 DNA: TGTGCCAGCTCACCGTCGAAGGGTTTTGGCACTGAA.

CDR3 DNA, as far as it was read: TGCGCCAGCAGCTTGACCCCAGGACTAGCGGGAGACGCAGATACG. Its translation: CASSLTPGLAGDADT. The whole CDR3 sequence is CASSLTPGLAGDADTQYF. The gene calls are TRBV5-1 and TRBJ2-3; 13 nucleotides line up with TRBD2. The read comes to an end 3 residues before the CDR3 does, leaving the germline J gene to fill in the end. The germline V gene encodes CDR1 SGHRS and CDR2 YFSETQ. V lost 1 base to trimming and J lost 4 bases; unmatched junction nucleotides: 9. This CDR3 contains 18 residues.

This clone was observed a few times. The DNA read from the CDR3 is TGTGCCTGGACCCTCGGGGGGCTTACTGAA. Translated: CAWTLGGLTE. In full, the CDR3 is CAWTLGGLTEAFF. This chain joins TRBV30 and TRBJ1-1; D might be TRBD1 (6 bases). The DNA ends 3 residues before the CDR3 does, and the rest of the CDR3 is filled in from the germline J gene. V was shortened by 4 bases and J by 5 bases, with 14 bases between the two germline ends. The length of the CDR3 is 13 residues. CDR1 is GTSNPN, CDR2 SVGIG, per germline (reference sequence).

A few counts support this clone. Mismatch with germline at one junction end may stem from a read error. The missing CDR3 end, 3 residues past where the read stops, is filled in from the germline J gene. The chain recombines TRBV7-9 with TRBJ1-2, with D unresolved. Germline CDR1 reads SEHNR; CDR2 reads FQNEAQ (reference sequence). The CDR3 is 12 residues long. The CDR3 DNA, read in part, is TGTTCCAGCAGAGGAGACATAGGGGGC. Translating gives CSSRGDIGG. The complete CDR3 protein is CSSRGDIGGYTF.

This clone has just a few counts. The read finishes 3 residues shy of the CDR3 end, and the germline J gene is used to complete it. The gene calls are TRBV19 and TRBJ2-3, with 8 bases lining up with TRBD1. Germline V lookup: CDR1 LNHDA, CDR2 SQIVND (reference sequence). This CDR3 has 18 residues. The ends lost 0 bases at V and 4 bases at J; junction bases unmatched: 12. CDR3 bases read: TGTGCCAGTAGTATAGATGTGCAAACAGGGGGTTCCTCAGATACG. Translation gives CASSIDVQTGGSSDT. The full CDR3 protein reads CASSIDVQTGGSSDTQYF.

The CDR3 bases that were read are TGTGCCAGCTCAACTAGGGGGCTCCCCGCACTAGCGGGAGTCGCAGAGACC. Translation gives CASSTRGLPALAGVAET. The whole CDR3 is CASSTRGLPALAGVAETQYF. The chain uses TRBV18 and TRBJ2-5, with 11 nucleotides matching TRBD2. Sequencing ends 3 residues short of the CDR3 end; the germline J gene provides the rest. CDR1 and CDR2 (germline): KGHSH, LQKENI. The CDR3 totals 20 residues. The J segment lost 4 bases and the V segment lost 5 bases, leaving 21 bases of the junction unmatched.

About this clone: The read is 3 residues too short to cover the CDR3 end, so that end is filled in from the germline J gene. The rearrangement uses TRBV6-2 or TRBV6-3 and TRBJ2-7; D may match TRBD1 or TRBD2 (5 bases each). This CDR3 is 13 amino acids long. V lost 6 bases, J lost 0 bases, and 9 bases lay in between. Germline V gene lookup returns CDR1 MNHEY and CDR2 SVGEGT. The CDR3 sequence: CASSREPSYEQYF. The DNA read from the CDR3 is TGTGCCAGCAGCAGGGAGCCCTCCTACGAG.

About this clone itself: The CDR3 end falls 3 residues outside the read, so it is completed with the germline J gene. The gene calls are TRBV5-1 and TRBJ2-5; TRBD2 matches 9 bases. Germline V gives CDR1 SGHRS, CDR2 YFSETQ. Trimming cost V 3 bases and J 7 bases; bases outside gene matches: 10. The CDR3 spans 15 residues. The covered CDR3 bases are TGCGCCAGCAGCTCCAGTAGCGGGAGTGCAGGGACC. This gives the protein CASSSSSGSAGT. The whole CDR3 reads CASSSSSGSAGTQYF.